The rows below give T cell receptor beta chains drawn from one sample of a study of T cell repertoires in cytomegalovirus infection. MiXCR, run by TCRdb on the reads, gives a single entry per CDR3 protein. The sample has about 160,000 distinct CDR3 sequences, less than 25% seen once. For these receptors, no antigen is known. Sample: CD8+ T cells from cultured PBMCs, taken from culture after CMV antigen stimulation. The receptors here all came from a human donor in good health (CMV status not recorded). Some clones in this sample may be carry-over from other donors' samples. CDR3s include the opening cysteine and the closing phenylalanine or tryptophan. Fields, in order: V gene, clone size, D gene, J gene, CDR3 DNA, CDR3 protein. A D gene is named only where the DNA matches it firmly. Part of the rows lack a size; the others show once, few, many or a class for expanded clones.

V: TRBV12-3/TRBV12-4; size: few; D: TRBD2; J: TRBJ2-1; DNA: TGTGCCAGCACTACTAGCGGGAGGGTCAATGAGCAGTTCTTC; CDR3: CASTTSGRVNEQFF
V: TRBV19; size: many; D: .; J: TRBJ2-1; DNA: TGTGCCAGTAGTACGACCGGGACCTCCTACAATGAGCAGTTCTTC; CDR3: CASSTTGTSYNEQFF
V: TRBV6-2/TRBV6-3; size: few; D: TRBD1; J: TRBJ1-2; DNA: TGTGCCAGCAGTTACTCGTCAGGGACAGGTTGGGATGGCTACACCTTC; CDR3: CASSYSSGTGWDGYTF
V: TRBV7-6; size: few; D: TRBD1; J: TRBJ2-7; DNA: TGTGCCAGCAGCTTTACAGGGGGCAGGAACGAGCAGTACTTC; CDR3: CASSFTGGRNEQYF
V: TRBV7-9; size: .; D: TRBD1; J: TRBJ1-4; DNA: TGTGCCAGCAGCAAAGCAATCGGGACAGGGGGAGAAAAACTGTTTTTT; CDR3: CASSKAIGTGGEKLFF
V: TRBV9; size: .; D: TRBD1; J: TRBJ2-7; DNA: TGTGCCAGCAGCTTACAGGGGTCTCGGGACGAGCAGTACTTC; CDR3: CASSLQGSRDEQYF
V: TRBV6-2/TRBV6-3; size: .; D: TRBD1; J: TRBJ2-6; DNA: TGTGCCAGCAGTTACAGGAGGACAGGGAACTCTGGGGCCAACGTCCTGACTTTC; CDR3: CASSYRRTGNSGANVLTF
V: TRBV6-2/TRBV6-3; size: .; D: .; J: TRBJ2-7; DNA: TGTGCCAGCAGTTACGGGGGGCCCTACGAGCAGTACTTC; CDR3: CASSYGGPYEQYF
V: TRBV25-1; size: .; D: .; J: TRBJ1-5; DNA: TGTGCCAGCAGTGAACCCGGGACCCTAAGCAATCAGCCCCAGCATTTT; CDR3: CASSEPGTLSNQPQHF
V: TRBV7-9; size: .; D: .; J: TRBJ2-5; DNA: TGTGCCAGCAAACGAGGCAGCCAAGAGACCCAGTACTTC; CDR3: CASKRGSQETQYF
V: TRBV7-6; size: .; D: .; J: TRBJ2-2; DNA: TGTGCCAGCAGGCGGACAGAGAACACCGGGGAGCTGTTTTTT; CDR3: CASRRTENTGELFF
V: TRBV7-6; size: .; D: .; J: TRBJ1-5; DNA: TGTGCCAGCAGCTTAGGAACGCAGGGATCCAATCAGCCCCAGCATTTT; CDR3: CASSLGTQGSNQPQHF
V: TRBV6-2/TRBV6-3; size: .; D: .; J: TRBJ1-1; DNA: TGTGCCAGCAGTTACCCCCGGCTGGCAGGATGGAACACTGAAGCTTTCTTT; CDR3: CASSYPRLAGWNTEAFF
V: TRBV4-3; size: many; D: .; J: TRBJ1-1; DNA: TGCGCCAGCAGCCAAGAAACAGAGATGAACACTGAAGCTTTCTTT; CDR3: CASSQETEMNTEAFF
V: TRBV9; size: few; D: TRBD2; J: TRBJ2-3; DNA: TGTGCCAGCAGCGCCCGGGACTATGAGTATACGCAGTATTTT; CDR3: CASSARDYEYTQYF
V: TRBV28; size: few; D: .; J: TRBJ1-5; DNA: TGTGCCAGCAGTTCAACTACAGAGCCGAATCAGCCCCAGCATTTT; CDR3: CASSSTTEPNQPQHF
V: TRBV7-8; size: .; D: TRBD1; J: TRBJ2-1; DNA: TGTGCCAGCAGCAGCCGGGACAGATACAATGAGCAGTTCTTC; CDR3: CASSSRDRYNEQFF
V: TRBV7-9; size: .; D: TRBD2; J: TRBJ2-2; DNA: TGTGCCAGCAGCCCAGCGGGGGTCGGGGAGCTGTTTTTT; CDR3: CASSPAGVGELFF
V: TRBV12-3/TRBV12-4; size: few; D: .; J: TRBJ2-1; DNA: TGTGCCAGCAGTTTGACCCGCATCGATGAGCAGTTCTTC; CDR3: CASSLTRIDEQFF
V: TRBV5-6; size: .; D: .; J: TRBJ2-2; DNA: TGTGCCAGCAGCTTGTCACGATGGGGCGGGGAGCTGTTTTTT; CDR3: CASSLSRWGGELFF
V: TRBV5-5; size: few; D: .; J: TRBJ1-1; DNA: TGTGCCAGCAGCCAGGGTTACACTGAAGCTTTCTTT; CDR3: CASSQGYTEAFF
V: TRBV15; size: .; D: .; J: TRBJ1-3; DNA: TGTGCCACCAGCAGTCTTAGAAACACCATATATTTT; CDR3: CATSSLRNTIYF
V: TRBV12-3/TRBV12-4; size: few; D: TRBD1; J: TRBJ1-1; DNA: TGTGCCAGCATTGGCACAGGGGGCCCTGAAGCTTTCTTT; CDR3: CASIGTGGPEAFF
V: TRBV11-1; size: .; D: TRBD1; J: TRBJ2-2; DNA: TGTGCCAGCAGTAGGACAGGTGCGAACACCGGGGAGCTGTTTTTT; CDR3: CASSRTGANTGELFF